The 28 T cell receptor beta chains below all came from one sample that was sequenced in a study of OX40 agonist ivuxolimab in advanced cancers. Produced via immunoSEQ multiplex PCR; TCRdb's table is partial and in-frame only. The sample contains around 34,000 clones, approximately 81% of which appear only once. The source material was CD4+ or CD8+ T cells sorted from blood, sampled in a trial of the OX40 agonist ivuxolimab. Receptors originate from an adult with an advanced solid tumor such as melanoma, head and neck, liver or kidney cancer.

V is TRBV19 and J is TRBJ2-5; TRBD2 matches at 10 bases. Germline V gene lookup returns CDR1 LNHDA and CDR2 SQIVND (reference sequence). This CDR3 contains 16 residues. The V gene end was trimmed by 3 bases and the J gene end by 6 bases; junction bases not matched to a gene: 10. CDR3 in DNA: TGTGCCAGTAGTATTTACAGTGGAGCGGGGGGGCAGACCCAGTACTTC. Protein sequence: CASSIYSGAGGQTQYF.

The CDR3 loop reads CASSSGAGANVLTF. The CDR3 bases are TGTGCCAGCAGCTCGGGGGCTGGGGCCAACGTCCTGACTTTC. The chain combines TRBV6-1 with TRBJ2-6; TRBD2 might be the D (6 bases). Trimming stripped 6 bases from V and 2 bases from J, with 8 bases between. There are 14 residues in the CDR3. Germline values: CDR1 MNHNS, CDR2 SASEGT.

V and J are TRBV5-4 and TRBJ2-7; possibly TRBD2 for D (5 bases). Trimming took off 2 bases at V and 4 bases at J, with 13 bases between the two ends. This CDR3 region has 14 residues. Germline loops: CDR1 SGHNT, CDR2 YYREEE (reference sequence). Here the CDR3 reads CASSFGPSTYEQYF. CDR3 in DNA: TGTGCCAGCAGCTTTGGCCCTAGCACTTACGAGCAGTACTTC.

This sequence joins TRBV18 and TRBJ1-2; tentative D call: TRBD1 (6 bases). CDR1 is KGHSH, CDR2 LQKENI, per germline. The CDR3 extends over 14 amino acids. The V and J ends lost 5 bases and 4 bases respectively, with 14 bases between them. The CDR3 nucleotides read TGTGCCAGCTCATGGGGACAAACACTCTATGGCTACACCTTC. Translating it yields CASSWGQTLYGYTF.

The genes are TRBV7-2 and TRBJ2-1, with 9 nucleotides matching TRBD2. The CDR3 totals 16 residues. The germline V gene has CDR1 SGHTA and CDR2 FQGNSA. Germline trimming cut 7 bases from V and 0 bases from J; bases unmatched to any gene: 7. This CDR3 reads CASTRNSGSSYNEQFF. CDR3 nucleotide sequence: TGTGCCAGCACAAGGAATAGCGGGAGCTCCTACAATGAGCAGTTCTTC.

This sequence joins TRBV30 and TRBJ2-5, with D possibly being TRBD1 (6 bases). The V and J ends lost 0 bases and 6 bases respectively, with 11 bases between them. CDR1 and CDR2 from the germline V gene are GTSNPN and SVGIG (reference sequence). This CDR3 is 13 amino acids long. CDR3 in DNA: TGTGCCTGGAGTGTATTGGGGGCACAGACCCAGTACTTC. Its translation: CAWSVLGAQTQYF.

The genes are TRBV4-1 and TRBJ2-7; the D is unclear. With 1 base removed from V and 1 base from J, the gap between germline ends came to 8 bases. CDR1 MGHRA and CDR2 YSYEKL come from the germline V gene. This CDR3 contains 14 residues. The CDR3 reads CASSQGEQSYEQYF. Written as DNA, the CDR3 is TGCGCCAGCAGCCAAGGTGAACAGTCCTACGAGCAGTACTTC.

This clone appeared once. V gene TRBV11-2 combines with J gene TRBJ1-2; TRBD1 is a possible D gene (5 bases). This CDR3 comprises 14 residues. Trimming took off 0 bases at V and 7 bases at J, with 12 bases between the two ends. CDR1 SGHAT and CDR2 FQNNGV come from the germline V gene. CDR3 nucleotide sequence: TGTGCCAGCAGCTTAGATGGGGGGTTCCCTGGCTACACCTTC. Amino acids: CASSLDGGFPGYTF. The whole variable domain, remainder taken from reference TRBV11-2 and TRBJ1-2, is EAGVAQSPRYKIIEKRQSVAFWCNPISGHATLYWYQQILGQGPKLLIQFQNNGVVDDSQLPKDRFSAERLKGVDSTLKIQPAKLEDSAVYLCASSLDGGFPGYTFGSGTRLTVV.

This sequence joins TRBV19 and TRBJ1-1; 7 nucleotides line up with TRBD1. The V segment lost 6 bases and the J segment 4 bases; nucleotides outside the gene matches: 17. Germline CDR1 and CDR2: LNHDA and SQIVND (reference sequence). CDR3 length: 17 amino acids. CDR3 nucleotide sequence: TGTGCCAGTAGGAGGTGGGGCCAGGGGGGAGTATTCACTGAAGCTTTCTTT. It specifies CASRRWGQGGVFTEAFF.

The rearrangement uses TRBV10-3 and TRBJ1-5; D is perhaps TRBD1 (6 bases). Trimming took off 7 bases at V and 4 bases at J, with 11 bases between the two ends. In germline, CDR1 is ENHRY, CDR2 SYGVKD. The CDR3 consists of 13 residues. CDR3 bases: TGTGCCATCACTAGGGACATTAATCAGCCCCAGCATTTT. Residues: CAITRDINQPQHF.

This clone showed up just once. This rearrangement joins TRBV7-9 to TRBJ2-4, with D uncertain. The CDR3 is 11 residues long. Germline V gene sequence: CDR1 SEHNR, CDR2 FQNEAQ (reference sequence). V was trimmed by 6 bases and J by 6 bases, leaving 6 bases between them. CDR3 amino acids: CASSSANIQYF. CDR3 sequence (DNA): TGTGCCAGCAGTAGTGCAAACATTCAGTACTTC.

The chain couples TRBV11-2 to TRBJ2-7; TRBD2 matches at 14 bases. V was clipped by 1 base and J by 5 bases; unmatched bases: 10. From germline, CDR1 is SGHAT and CDR2 FQNNGV. The CDR3 runs 18 residues. The CDR3 is CASSLGATSGRAIHEQYF. DNA for the CDR3: TGTGCCAGCAGCTTAGGAGCGACTAGCGGGAGGGCCATCCACGAGCAGTACTTC.

The CDR3 DNA reads TGCGCCAGCAGCTTGGTTCAGGTGAACACTGAAGCTTTCTTT. It yields the protein CASSLVQVNTEAFF. The chain joins TRBV5-1 to TRBJ1-1; D unresolved. Deletions cut 0 bases from V and 0 bases from J, with 6 bases between. There are 14 residues in the CDR3. CDR1 is SGHRS and CDR2 is YFSETQ in the germline V gene. The variable domain in full, completed from reference TRBV5-1 and TRBJ1-1, reads KAGVTQTPRYLIKTRGQQVTLSCSPISGHRSVSWYQQTPGQGLQFLFEYFSETQRNKGNFPGRFSGRQFSNSRSEMNVSTLELGDSALYLCASSLVQVNTEAFFGQGTRLTVV.

The chain joins TRBV6-5 to TRBJ2-7; possible D gene TRBD1, 6 bases. The CDR3 is made up of 14 amino acids. The V end lost 5 bases, the J end lost 2 bases, and 13 bases lay between the germline ends. CDR1 MNHEY and CDR2 SVGAGI come from the germline V gene. CDR3 DNA sequence: TGTGCCAGCAGTCAGGACAGAGTTCCCTACGAGCAGTACTTC. As protein: CASSQDRVPYEQYF.

This clone was recorded once. The genes are TRBV5-1 and TRBJ2-3; TRBD2 agrees at 11 bases. The CDR3 has 16 residues. Trimming at V came to 5 bases and at J to 3 bases, leaving 8 bases not matched to a gene. Germline CDR1 is SGHRS and CDR2 is YFSETQ. CDR3 protein: CASRRETSGSTDTQYF. The DNA of the CDR3 is TGCGCCAGCAGGAGGGAAACTAGCGGGAGTACAGATACGCAGTATTTT.

The V gene is TRBV7-9, the J gene TRBJ2-3; 11 bases are shared with TRBD1. The CDR3 has 13 residues. The germline V gene has CDR1 SEHNR and CDR2 FQNEAQ (reference sequence). J lost 6 bases, V lost 10 bases, and 6 bases had no gene match. In DNA, the CDR3 is TGTGCCACTGGACAGGGGGCGGTGGATACGCAGTATTTT. This sequence encodes CATGQGAVDTQYF.

The V gene is TRBV5-1, the J gene TRBJ2-7; TRBD2 matches at 7 bases. The V gene end was trimmed by 7 bases and the J gene end by 1 base; junction bases not matched to a gene: 14. This CDR3 has 16 amino acids. Germline CDR1 is SGHRS and CDR2 is YFSETQ. The CDR3 DNA reads TGCGCCAGCTCCCGGCTTGGCGGGAGCCTTTCCTACGAGCAGTACTTC. Amino acids: CASSRLGGSLSYEQYF.

A few counts support this clone. V and J are TRBV5-1 and TRBJ2-1; a possible D gene is TRBD1 (5 bases). Germline lookup yields CDR1 SGHRS and CDR2 YFSETQ. V lost 2 bases, J lost 5 bases, and 14 bases lay in between. The CDR3 has 15 amino acids. This CDR3 is CASSLPLGAHNEQFF. The DNA for the CDR3 is TGCGCCAGCAGCTTACCCCTTGGGGCCCACAATGAGCAGTTCTTC.

The V call is TRBV29-1, the J call TRBJ1-2; 8 bases are a match to TRBD1. The CDR3 runs 14 residues. In germline, CDR1 is SQVTM, CDR2 ANQGSEA. V lost 7 bases and J lost 6; bases outside the gene matches: 13. The CDR3 DNA sequence: TGCAGCGCGCAGATAATCCCGGGACAGGATGGCTACACCTTC. Protein sequence: CSAQIIPGQDGYTF.

The chain joins TRBV19 to TRBJ1-1, with D uncertain. The CDR3 sequence is 13 residues long. The V and J ends lost 4 bases and 1 base respectively, with 7 bases between them. CDR1 LNHDA and CDR2 SQIVND come from the germline V gene (reference sequence). In DNA, the CDR3 is TGTGCCAGTAGTAGGGGAAGGAACACTGAAGCTTTCTTT. It yields the protein CASSRGRNTEAFF.

The chain links TRBV11-3 to TRBJ1-1, with 8 bases that match TRBD1. After removal of 3 bases from V and 1 base from J, the junction contained 4 bases not matched to a gene. The CDR3 is made up of 15 amino acids. The V gene's germline CDR1 is SGHNT and CDR2 YENEEA. CDR3 bases: TGTGCCAGCAGCTTGGGAGGGACAGGGAACACTGAAGCTTTCTTT. Residues: CASSLGGTGNTEAFF. Based on the CDR3 plus reference TRBV11-3 and TRBJ1-1, the full variable domain is EAGVVQSPRYKIIEKKQPVAFWCNPISGHNTLYWYLQNLGQGPELLIRYENEEAVDDSQLPKDRFSAERLKGVDSTLKIQPAELGDSAVYLCASSLGGTGNTEAFFGQGTRLTVV.

This clone was found once. The J gene is TRBJ1-6, the V gene TRBV7-9; a possible D gene is TRBD1 (6 bases). The V end lost 5 bases, the J end lost 4 bases, and 18 bases lay between the germline ends. Germline V CDR1 and CDR2: SEHNR, FQNEAQ (reference sequence). The CDR3 sequence is 17 residues long. The CDR3 nucleotides are TGTGCCAGCAGCACCAAGTCGGACAGAGTATATAATTCACCCCTCCACTTT. Its translation is CASSTKSDRVYNSPLHF. Filled out from reference TRBV7-9 and TRBJ1-6, the complete variable domain reads DTGVSQNPRHKITKRGQNVTFRCDPISEHNRLYWYRQTLGQGPEFLTYFQNEAQLEKSRLLSDRFSAERPKGSFSTLEIQRTEQGDSAMYLCASSTKSDRVYNSPLHFGNGTRLTVT.

The chain links TRBV5-4 to TRBJ2-3; 15 bases are a match to TRBD2. The J segment lost 0 bases and the V segment lost 5 bases, leaving 7 bases of the junction unmatched. From germline, CDR1 is SGHNT and CDR2 YYREEE (reference sequence). The CDR3 runs to 18 residues. The CDR3 DNA reads TGTGCCAGCAGTCCAGGACTAGCGGGGGGGGTAAGCACAGATACGCAGTATTTT. Its protein is CASSPGLAGGVSTDTQYF.

This chain joins TRBV5-6 and TRBJ1-6; D uncertain. Per germline, CDR1 SGHDT and CDR2 YYEEEE. Trimming took 0 bases from V and 0 from J, leaving 7 bases between them. This CDR3 spans 16 amino acids. CDR3: CASSLVDRSYNSPLHF. The CDR3 DNA follows: TGTGCCAGCAGCTTGGTGGACCGCTCCTATAATTCACCCCTCCACTTT.

V and J are TRBV23-1 and TRBJ1-1; TRBD1 might be the D (5 bases). TRBV23-1 is labeled an ORF, and its function is uncertain. V lost 0 bases, J lost 1 base, and 12 bases lay in between. This CDR3 region has 16 residues. Here the CDR3 reads CASSQSPRQGNTEAFF. The CDR3 DNA is TGCGCCAGCAGTCAATCGCCCCGCCAGGGGAACACTGAAGCTTTCTTT.

CDR3 residues: CASSAPWRGLQETQYF. The CDR3 DNA reads TGTGCCAGCAGTGCTCCTTGGCGGGGGCTACAAGAGACCCAGTACTTC. The rearrangement joins TRBV2 to TRBJ2-5; D perhaps matches TRBD2 (7 bases). The CDR3 spans 16 residues. V lost 4 bases to trimming and J lost 2 bases, with 17 bases between them. CDR1 is SNHLY, CDR2 FYNNEI, per germline.

The chain is built from TRBV5-1 and TRBJ1-1; weak D call: TRBD1 (5 bases). There are 13 residues in the CDR3. Germline V gene lookup returns CDR1 SGHRS and CDR2 YFSETQ. V was pared by 6 bases and J by 8 bases, with 17 bases between. The CDR3 loop reads CASTEIGTEEAFF. The CDR3, as DNA: TGCGCCAGCACCGAGATCGGGACCGAAGAAGCTTTCTTT.

The rearrangement joins TRBV7-2 to TRBJ2-2; D assignment may be TRBD1 or TRBD2 (6 bases each). The length of the CDR3 is 15 residues. Germline V gene sequence: CDR1 SGHTA, CDR2 FQGNSA. The V end lost 5 bases, the J end lost 6 bases, and 16 bases lay between the germline ends. The CDR3 is CASSAAGTIPGELFF. CDR3 bases: TGTGCCAGCAGCGCGGCGGGGACAATCCCCGGGGAGCTGTTTTTT. The entire variable domain, with the rest obtained from reference TRBV7-2 and TRBJ2-2, is as follows: GAGVSQSPSNKVTEKGKDVELRCDPISGHTALYWYRQSLGQGLEFLIYFQGNSAPDKSGLPSDRFSAERTGGSVSTLTIQRTQQEDSAVYLCASSAAGTIPGELFFGEGSRLTVL.